The 3 T cell receptor beta chains below come from one sample, sequenced in a study of cytomegalovirus exposure and HLA in healthy donors. The PCR was carried out with 60 Vbeta primers and 13 Jbeta primers. Sequencing used immunoSEQ multiplex PCR; TCRdb keeps in-frame clones, though not all of them. Its table records tens of thousands of clones. The sequenced sample was PBMCs. The receptors derive from a man between 50 and 59 years old in good health and CMV-seronegative.

The V gene is TRBV6-5, the J gene TRBJ2-7; possibly TRBD1 for D (6 bases). The V end was cut by 0 bases, the J end by 3 bases, with 12 bases between. In germline, CDR1 is MNHEY, CDR2 SVGAGI. This CDR3 region has 15 residues. The CDR3: CASSYSRGGNYEQYF. CDR3 nucleotide sequence: TGTGCCAGCAGTTACTCGAGAGGGGGAAACTACGAGCAGTACTTC.

V gene TRBV25-1 combines with J gene TRBJ1-1, with D unresolved. CDR1 is MGHDK and CDR2 is SYGVNS in the germline V gene. V lost 8 bases, J lost 0 bases, and 4 bases lay in between. This CDR3 contains 11 residues. The CDR3 sequence: CASQVNTEAFF. CDR3 sequence (DNA): TGTGCCAGCCAGGTGAACACTGAAGCTTTCTTT.

The genes are TRBV2 and TRBJ1-5; no clear D gene. Trimming removed 9 bases at V and 5 bases at J, with 14 bases between. CDR3 length: 13 amino acids. Germline V CDR1 and CDR2: SNHLY, FYNNEI. The CDR3 here is CASCNPGDQPQHF. The CDR3 nucleotides read TGTGCCAGTTGCAACCCGGGAGATCAGCCCCAGCATTTT. Drawing the rest from reference TRBV2 and TRBJ1-5, the complete variable domain is EPEVTQTPSHQVTQMGQEVILRCVPISNHLYFYWYRQILGQKVEFLVSFYNNEISEKSEIFDDQFSVERPDGSNFTLKIRSTKLEDSAMYFCASCNPGDQPQHFGDGTRLSIL.